This T cell receptor (beta chain) was recorded in a study of T cells after yellow fever vaccination. Study results and caveats: Re-detected after boosting: most primary clones, more than 95% of CD4 and about 85% of CD8. Any FACS-sorted repertoire could hold abundant clonotypes that contaminate it from the bulk population.

Template-switching 5'RACE yielded the TCR cDNA; a universal primer site and UMIs were added in the process. TCRdb reanalysed the 5' RACE reads using MiXCR and keeps one entry per CDR3 protein. Of about 500,000 distinct CDR3 sequences listed, around 16% are singletons. This clonotype was observed a handful of times. Its cognate antigen is unknown. CDR1 is SGDLS, CDR2 YYNGEE, per germline. This CDR3 spans 12 amino acids. V lost 0 bases and J lost 8, with 8 bases in between. This specimen consisted of PBMCs, obtained 5 days after the first yellow fever vaccination. The sequence came from a man aged 18-30 years who received the YFV17D yellow fever vaccine. J is TRBJ1-1 and V is TRBV9; D is undetermined. The CDR3 reads CASSVGAEEAFF. The CDR3 nucleotides read TGTGCCAGCAGCGTAGGGGCGGAGGAAGCTTTCTTT.